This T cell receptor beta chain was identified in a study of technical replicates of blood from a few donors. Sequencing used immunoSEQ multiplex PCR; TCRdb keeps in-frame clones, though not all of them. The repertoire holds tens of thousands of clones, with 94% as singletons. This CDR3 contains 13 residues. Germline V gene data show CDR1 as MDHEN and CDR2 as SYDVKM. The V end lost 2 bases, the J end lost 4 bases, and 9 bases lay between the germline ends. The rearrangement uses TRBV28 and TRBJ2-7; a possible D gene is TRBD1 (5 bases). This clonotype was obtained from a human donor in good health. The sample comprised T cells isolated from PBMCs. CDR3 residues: CASSLRQWYEQYF. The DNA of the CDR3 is TGTGCCAGCAGTTTACGACAGTGGTACGAGCAGTACTTC.